This T cell receptor (beta chain) appears in the sequencing data of a study of beta chain features in type 1 diabetes. Study in general: Analysis included 95 million to 140 million sorted cells drawn from all samples.

This clone has only a few counts. What it binds is unknown. Study-level points and caveats: Any PCR bias toward short templates would affect both groups alike.

This CDR3 region has 15 residues. The germline V gene encodes CDR1 SGHTA and CDR2 FQGTGA. V lost 5 bases, J lost 1 base, and 3 bases stayed unmatched. Expressed TCRB transcripts were sequenced because the isolated RNA had all been reverse transcribed beforehand. Here immunoSEQ multiplex PCR was the method, and the copy in TCRdb shows in-frame clones only, minus some. The repertoire holds around 19,000 clones, with about 50% as singletons. This clonotype originated in a man between 18 and 35 years old in good health. The sequencing sample was made of stem cell memory CD4+ T cells from blood. This chain joins TRBV7-3 and TRBJ2-4; 9 bases are a match to TRBD1. The CDR3 bases are TGTGCCAGCAGCCGGGACAGGGCTGCCAAAAACATTCAGTACTTC. Encoded protein: CASSRDRAAKNIQYF.